The clone carrying this TCR beta chain was detected once. The junction does not match germline at one end; this may be a read error. Germline V gene data show CDR1 as GTSNPN and CDR2 as SVGIG (reference sequence). The CDR3 is 15 residues long. TCRdb called the PCR reads again in MiXCR, with one record for every CDR3 protein. The profile shows 9,000 to 10,000 distinct CDR3 sequences, roughly 46% of them singletons. Donors had localized lung adenocarcinoma, a non-small cell lung cancer. These data belong to a study of CD4 and CD8 cells across lung adenocarcinoma regions. The V gene is TRBV30, the J gene TRBJ2-2; D is possibly TRBD2 (6 bases). Sequencing was done on a sample of CD4+ T cells from the margin of a lung tumor. This clonotype originated in a male donor with lung adenocarcinoma. The CD4 and CD8 labels of this study may be unreliable. DNA for the CDR3: TGTGCCTGGGGCACGCCGGGAGAGGGCACCGGGGCGCTGTTTTTT. Translating it yields CAWGTPGEGTGALFF.